Given below is one T cell receptor beta chain in context. The CDR3 runs 14 residues. V lost 1 base to trimming and J lost 5 bases, with 11 bases between them. Germline lookup yields CDR1 SEHNR and CDR2 FQNEAQ (reference sequence). This specimen comes from a study of CD8+ T cells in alopecia areata. Following RNA extraction, reverse transcription yielded cDNA that acted as the sequencing template. The assay was immunoSEQ multiplex PCR, and TCRdb's table has in-frame clones only and misses some. The sample includes 150,000 or so clones, approximately 49% of them seen just once. This clonotype was obtained from a human donor with alopecia areata. The V and J genes are TRBV7-9 and TRBJ1-1, with D unclear. The source was CD8+ T cells sorted from blood, collected at week 0. Written as DNA, the CDR3 is TGTGCCAGCAGCTTAGACAATCCGGGGACTGAAGCTTTCTTT. Amino acids: CASSLDNPGTEAFF.